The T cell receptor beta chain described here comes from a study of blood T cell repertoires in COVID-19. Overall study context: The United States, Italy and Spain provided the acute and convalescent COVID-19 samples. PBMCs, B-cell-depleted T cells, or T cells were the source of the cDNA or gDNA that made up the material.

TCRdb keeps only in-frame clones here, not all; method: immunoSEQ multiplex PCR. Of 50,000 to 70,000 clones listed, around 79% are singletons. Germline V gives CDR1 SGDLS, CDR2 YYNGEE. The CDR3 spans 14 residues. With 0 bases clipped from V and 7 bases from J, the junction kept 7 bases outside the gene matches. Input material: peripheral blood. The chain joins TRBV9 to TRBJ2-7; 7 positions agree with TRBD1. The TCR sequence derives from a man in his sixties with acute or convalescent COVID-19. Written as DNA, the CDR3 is TGTGCCAGCAGCGTAGGGGCAGGGGGTTTTGAGCAGTACTTC. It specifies CASSVGAGGFEQYF.